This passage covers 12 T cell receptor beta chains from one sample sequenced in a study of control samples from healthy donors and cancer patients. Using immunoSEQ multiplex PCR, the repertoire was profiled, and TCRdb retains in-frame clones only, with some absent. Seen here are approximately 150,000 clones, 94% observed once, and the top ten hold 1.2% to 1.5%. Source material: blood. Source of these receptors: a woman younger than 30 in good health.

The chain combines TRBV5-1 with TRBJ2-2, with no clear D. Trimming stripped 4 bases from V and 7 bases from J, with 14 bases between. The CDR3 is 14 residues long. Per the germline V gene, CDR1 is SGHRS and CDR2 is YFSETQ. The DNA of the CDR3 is TGCGCCAGCAGCAGTGGATCGCGGAACGGGGAGCTGTTTTTT. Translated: CASSSGSRNGELFF.

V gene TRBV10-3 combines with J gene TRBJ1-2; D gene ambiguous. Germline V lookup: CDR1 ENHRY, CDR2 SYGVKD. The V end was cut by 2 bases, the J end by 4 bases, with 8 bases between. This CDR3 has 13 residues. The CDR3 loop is CAISEPTVYGYTF. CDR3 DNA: TGTGCCATCAGTGAGCCGACGGTCTATGGCTACACCTTC.

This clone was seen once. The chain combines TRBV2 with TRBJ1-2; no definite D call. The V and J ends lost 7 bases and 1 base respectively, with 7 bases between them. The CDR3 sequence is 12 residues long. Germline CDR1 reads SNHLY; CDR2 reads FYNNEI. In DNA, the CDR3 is TGTGCCAGCACCAATGATAACTATGGCTACACCTTC. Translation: CASTNDNYGYTF.

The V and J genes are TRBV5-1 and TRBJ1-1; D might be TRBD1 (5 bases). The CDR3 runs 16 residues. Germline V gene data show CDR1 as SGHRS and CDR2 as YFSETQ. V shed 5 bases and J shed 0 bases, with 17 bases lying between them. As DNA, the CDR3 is TGCGCCAGCAGGGGAACGCAGGGATTCATGAACACTGAAGCTTTCTTT. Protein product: CASRGTQGFMNTEAFF.

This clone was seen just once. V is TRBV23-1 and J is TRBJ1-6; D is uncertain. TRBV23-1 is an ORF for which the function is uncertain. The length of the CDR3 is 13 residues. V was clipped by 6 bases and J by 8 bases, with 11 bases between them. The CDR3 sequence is CASRPRVDSPLHF. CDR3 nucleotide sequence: TGCGCCAGCAGACCCCGGGTTGATTCACCCCTCCACTTT.

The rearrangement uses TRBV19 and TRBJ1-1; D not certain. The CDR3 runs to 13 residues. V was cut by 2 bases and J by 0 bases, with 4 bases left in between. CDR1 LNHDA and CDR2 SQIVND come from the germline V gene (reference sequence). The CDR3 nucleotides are TGTGCCAGTAGTATACAGGTGAACACTGAAGCTTTCTTT. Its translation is CASSIQVNTEAFF. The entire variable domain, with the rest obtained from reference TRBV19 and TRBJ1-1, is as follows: DGGITQSPKYLFRKEGQNVTLSCEQNLNHDAMYWYRQDPGQGLRLIYYSQIVNDFQKGDIAEGYSVSREKKESFPLTVTSAQKNPTAFYLCASSIQVNTEAFFGQGTRLTVV.

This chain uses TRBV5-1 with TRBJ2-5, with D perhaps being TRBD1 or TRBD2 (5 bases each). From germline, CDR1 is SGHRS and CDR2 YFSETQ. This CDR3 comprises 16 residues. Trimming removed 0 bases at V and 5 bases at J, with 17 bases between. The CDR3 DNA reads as TGCGCCAGCAGCTTGGGGACACTCACCCGGGGTGAGACCCAGTACTTC. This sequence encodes CASSLGTLTRGETQYF.

CDR3 amino acids: CASSYSIDTQYF. In DNA form, the CDR3 reads TGTGCCAGCAGTTACTCGATAGATACGCAGTATTTT. This rearrangement joins TRBV6-6 to TRBJ2-3, with D unresolved. Germline CDR1 reads MNHNY; CDR2 reads SVGAGI (reference sequence). V gave up 0 bases and J gave up 5 bases, with 3 bases separating them. The CDR3 totals 12 residues.

The chain's CDR3 is CASSKRTIHYEQYF. The CDR3 DNA is TGTGCCAGCAGCAAACGGACTATCCACTACGAGCAGTACTTC. The chain employs TRBV7-2 and TRBJ2-7; D perhaps matches TRBD2 (6 bases). Germline-derived CDR1 and CDR2 are SGHTA and FQGNSA. The length of the CDR3 is 14 residues. Trimming took off 5 bases at V and 3 bases at J, with 14 bases between the two ends.

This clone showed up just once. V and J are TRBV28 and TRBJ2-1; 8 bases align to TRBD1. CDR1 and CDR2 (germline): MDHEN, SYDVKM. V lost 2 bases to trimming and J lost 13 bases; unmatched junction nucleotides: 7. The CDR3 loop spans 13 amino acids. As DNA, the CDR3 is TGTGCCAGCAGTTTACCAGACAGGGGCGACCAGTTCTTC. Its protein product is CASSLPDRGDQFF.

CDR3 in DNA: TGTGCCAGCAGTGAAGCGCGCGGAAACACCATATATTTT. Translated, it gives CASSEARGNTIYF. The rearrangement links TRBV6-1 to TRBJ1-3; D is undetermined. This CDR3 comprises 13 residues. CDR1 MNHNS and CDR2 SASEGT come from the germline V gene. V lost 0 bases and J lost 4, with 4 bases in between.

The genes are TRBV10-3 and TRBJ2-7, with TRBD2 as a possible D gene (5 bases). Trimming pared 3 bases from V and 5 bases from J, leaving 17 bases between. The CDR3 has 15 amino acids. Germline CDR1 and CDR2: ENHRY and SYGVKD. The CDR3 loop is CAISDPWMGVNEQYF. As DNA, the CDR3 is TGTGCCATCAGTGACCCATGGATGGGAGTCAACGAGCAGTACTTC.